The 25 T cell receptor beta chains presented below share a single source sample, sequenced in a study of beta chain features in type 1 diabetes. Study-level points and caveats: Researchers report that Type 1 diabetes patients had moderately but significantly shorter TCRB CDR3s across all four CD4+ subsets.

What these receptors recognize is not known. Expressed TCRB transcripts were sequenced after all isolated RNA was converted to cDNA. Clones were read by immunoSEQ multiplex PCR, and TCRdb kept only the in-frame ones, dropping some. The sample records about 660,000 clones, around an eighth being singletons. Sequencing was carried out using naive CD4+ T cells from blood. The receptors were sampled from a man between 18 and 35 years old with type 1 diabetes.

Here the CDR3 reads CASSLEGLNYGYTF. CDR3 in DNA: TGTGCCAGCAGCCTGGAGGGCCTCAACTATGGCTACACCTTC. The rearrangement joins TRBV7-2 to TRBJ1-2; D gene unclear. CDR3 length equals 14 residues. Deletions cut 5 bases from V and 2 bases from J, with 12 bases between. Germline loops: CDR1 SGHTA, CDR2 FQGNSA.

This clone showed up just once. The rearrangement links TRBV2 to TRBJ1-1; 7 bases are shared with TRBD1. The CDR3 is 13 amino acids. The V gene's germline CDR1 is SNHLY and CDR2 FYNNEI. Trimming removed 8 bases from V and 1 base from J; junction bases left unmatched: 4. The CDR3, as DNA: TGTGCCAGCGGGGGACAGACGAACACTGAAGCTTTCTTT. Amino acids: CASGGQTNTEAFF. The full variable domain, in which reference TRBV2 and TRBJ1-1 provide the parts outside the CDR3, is EPEVTQTPSHQVTQMGQEVILRCVPISNHLYFYWYRQILGQKVEFLVSFYNNEISEKSEIFDDQFSVERPDGSNFTLKIRSTKLEDSAMYFCASGGQTNTEAFFGQGTRLTVV.

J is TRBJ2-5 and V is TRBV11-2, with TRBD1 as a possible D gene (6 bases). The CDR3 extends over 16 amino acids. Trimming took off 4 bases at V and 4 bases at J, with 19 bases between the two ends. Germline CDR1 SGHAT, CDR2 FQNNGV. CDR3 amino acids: CASSYRMDSQGETQYF. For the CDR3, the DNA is TGTGCCAGCAGCTACCGGATGGACAGCCAGGGAGAGACCCAGTACTTC.

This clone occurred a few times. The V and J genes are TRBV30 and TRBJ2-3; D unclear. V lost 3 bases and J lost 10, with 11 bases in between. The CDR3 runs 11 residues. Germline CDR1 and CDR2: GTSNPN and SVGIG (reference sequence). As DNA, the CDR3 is TGTGCCTGGAGACTGATTGGTGCGCAGTATTTT. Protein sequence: CAWRLIGAQYF. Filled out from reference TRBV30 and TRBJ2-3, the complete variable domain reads SQTIHQWPATLVQPVGSPLSLECTVEGTSNPNLYWYRQAAGRGLQLLFYSVGIGQISSEVPQNLSASRPQDRQFILSSKKLLLSDSGFYLCAWRLIGAQYFGPGTRLTVL.

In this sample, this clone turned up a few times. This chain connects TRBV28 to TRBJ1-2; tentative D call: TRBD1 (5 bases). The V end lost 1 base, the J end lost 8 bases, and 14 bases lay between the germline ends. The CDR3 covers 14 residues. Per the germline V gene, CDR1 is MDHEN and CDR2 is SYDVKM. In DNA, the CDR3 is TGTGCCAGCAGTTTATATCGGGACCTCAGGGGCTACACCTTC. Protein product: CASSLYRDLRGYTF.

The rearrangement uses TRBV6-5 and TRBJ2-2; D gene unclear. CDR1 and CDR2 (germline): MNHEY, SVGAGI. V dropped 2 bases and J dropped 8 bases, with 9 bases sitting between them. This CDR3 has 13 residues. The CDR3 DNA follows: TGTGCCAGCAGTTACCCGGCCCCGGGGGAGCTGTTTTTT. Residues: CASSYPAPGELFF.

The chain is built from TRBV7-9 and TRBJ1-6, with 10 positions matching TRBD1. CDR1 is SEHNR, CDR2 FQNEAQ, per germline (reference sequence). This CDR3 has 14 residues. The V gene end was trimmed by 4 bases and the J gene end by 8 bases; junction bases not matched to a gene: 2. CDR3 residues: CASSYGTGDSPLHF. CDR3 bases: TGTGCCAGCAGCTACGGGACAGGGGATTCACCCCTCCACTTT.

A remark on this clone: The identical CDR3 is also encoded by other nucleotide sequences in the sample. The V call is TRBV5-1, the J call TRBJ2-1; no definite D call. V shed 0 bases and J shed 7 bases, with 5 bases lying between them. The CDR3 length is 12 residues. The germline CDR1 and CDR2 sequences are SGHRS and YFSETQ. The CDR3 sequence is CASSLGENEQFF. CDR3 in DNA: TGCGCCAGCAGCTTGGGCGAGAATGAGCAGTTCTTC.

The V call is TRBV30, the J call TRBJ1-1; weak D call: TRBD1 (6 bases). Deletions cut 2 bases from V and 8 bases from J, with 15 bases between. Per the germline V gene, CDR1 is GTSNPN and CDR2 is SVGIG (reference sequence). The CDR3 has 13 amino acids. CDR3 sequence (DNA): TGTGCCTGGAGTCGAAGAGGGGGAGGAGAAGCTTTCTTT. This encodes CAWSRRGGGEAFF.

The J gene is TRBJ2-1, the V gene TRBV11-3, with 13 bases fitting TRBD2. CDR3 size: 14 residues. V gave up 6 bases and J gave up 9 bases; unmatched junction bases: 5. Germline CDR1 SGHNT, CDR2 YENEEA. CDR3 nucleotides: TGTGCCAGCAGTGGACTAGCGGGAGTGGGTGAGCAGTTCTTC. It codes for CASSGLAGVGEQFF.

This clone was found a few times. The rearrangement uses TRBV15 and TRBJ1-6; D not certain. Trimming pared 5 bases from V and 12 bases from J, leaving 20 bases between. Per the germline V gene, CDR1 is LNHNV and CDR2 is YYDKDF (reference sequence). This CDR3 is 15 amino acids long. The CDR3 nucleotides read TGTGCCACCAGCGCCCGGGAGGTTAAGGTCGGACCCCTCCACTTT. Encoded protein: CATSAREVKVGPLHF.

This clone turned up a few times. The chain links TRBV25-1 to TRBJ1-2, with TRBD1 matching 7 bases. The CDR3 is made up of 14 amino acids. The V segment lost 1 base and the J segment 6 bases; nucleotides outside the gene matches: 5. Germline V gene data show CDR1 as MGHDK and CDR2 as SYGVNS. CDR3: CASSEWEGADGYTF. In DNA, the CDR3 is TGTGCCAGCAGTGAATGGGAGGGGGCAGATGGCTACACCTTC.

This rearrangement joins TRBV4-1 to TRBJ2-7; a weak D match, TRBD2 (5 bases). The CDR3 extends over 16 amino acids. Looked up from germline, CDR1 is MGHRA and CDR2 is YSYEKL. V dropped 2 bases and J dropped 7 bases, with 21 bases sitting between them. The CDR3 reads CASSQIVALTLREQYF. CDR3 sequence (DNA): TGCGCCAGCAGCCAAATCGTAGCGTTAACGCTGAGAGAGCAGTACTTC.

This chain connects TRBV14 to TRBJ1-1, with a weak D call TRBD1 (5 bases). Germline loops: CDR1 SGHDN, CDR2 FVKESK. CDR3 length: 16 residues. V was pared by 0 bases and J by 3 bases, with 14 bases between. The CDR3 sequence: CASSQEEGTIYTEAFF. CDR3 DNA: TGTGCCAGCAGCCAAGAAGAGGGGACGATATACACTGAAGCTTTCTTT.

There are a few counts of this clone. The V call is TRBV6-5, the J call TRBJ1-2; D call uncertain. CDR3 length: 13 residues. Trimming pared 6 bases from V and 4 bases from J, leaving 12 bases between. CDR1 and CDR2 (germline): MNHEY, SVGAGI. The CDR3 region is CASSRLDTYGYTF. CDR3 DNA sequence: TGTGCCAGCAGCCGCCTGGATACCTATGGCTACACCTTC.

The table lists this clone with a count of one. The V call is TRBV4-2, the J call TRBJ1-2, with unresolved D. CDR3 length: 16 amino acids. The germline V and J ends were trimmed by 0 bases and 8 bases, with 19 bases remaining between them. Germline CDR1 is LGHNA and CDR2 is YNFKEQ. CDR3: CASSQDPGRGHVGYTF. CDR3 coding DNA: TGTGCCAGCAGCCAAGATCCAGGAAGAGGGCATGTAGGCTACACCTTC.

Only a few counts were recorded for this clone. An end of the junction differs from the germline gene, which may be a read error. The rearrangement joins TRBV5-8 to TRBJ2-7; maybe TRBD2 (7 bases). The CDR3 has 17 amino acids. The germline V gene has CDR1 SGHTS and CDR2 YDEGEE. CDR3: CASSLLRHREGYPRPSF. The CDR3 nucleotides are TGTGCCAGCAGCTTGCTACGCCACAGGGAGGGATACCCTAGGCCCTCATTC.

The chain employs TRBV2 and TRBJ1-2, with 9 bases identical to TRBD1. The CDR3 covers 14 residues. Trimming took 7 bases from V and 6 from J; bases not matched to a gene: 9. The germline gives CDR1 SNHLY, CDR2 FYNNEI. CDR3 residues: CASKGTGPYDGYTF. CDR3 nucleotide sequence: TGTGCCAGCAAGGGGACAGGGCCCTACGATGGCTACACCTTC. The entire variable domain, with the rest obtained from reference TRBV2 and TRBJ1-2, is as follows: EPEVTQTPSHQVTQMGQEVILRCVPISNHLYFYWYRQILGQKVEFLVSFYNNEISEKSEIFDDQFSVERPDGSNFTLKIRSTKLEDSAMYFCASKGTGPYDGYTFGSGTRLTVV.

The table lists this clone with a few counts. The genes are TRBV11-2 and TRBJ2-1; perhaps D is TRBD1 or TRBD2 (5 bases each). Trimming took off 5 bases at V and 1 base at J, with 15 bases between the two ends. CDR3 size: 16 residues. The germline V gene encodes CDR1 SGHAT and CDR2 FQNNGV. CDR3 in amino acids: CASSTPRGASYNEQFF. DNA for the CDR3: TGTGCCAGCAGCACCCCCCGAGGGGCGTCCTACAATGAGCAGTTCTTC.

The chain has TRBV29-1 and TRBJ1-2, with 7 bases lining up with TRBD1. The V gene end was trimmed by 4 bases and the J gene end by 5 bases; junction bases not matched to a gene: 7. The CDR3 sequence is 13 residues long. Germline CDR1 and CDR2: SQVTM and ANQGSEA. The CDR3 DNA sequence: TGCAGCGTTGGTCACTCACAGGGGTATGGCTACACCTTC. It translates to CSVGHSQGYGYTF.

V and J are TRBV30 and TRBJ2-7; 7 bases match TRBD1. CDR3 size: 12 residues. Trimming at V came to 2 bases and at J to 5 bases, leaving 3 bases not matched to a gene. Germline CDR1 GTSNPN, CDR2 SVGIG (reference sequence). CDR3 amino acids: CAWSPQGNEQYF. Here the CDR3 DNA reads TGTGCCTGGAGTCCACAGGGGAACGAGCAGTACTTC.

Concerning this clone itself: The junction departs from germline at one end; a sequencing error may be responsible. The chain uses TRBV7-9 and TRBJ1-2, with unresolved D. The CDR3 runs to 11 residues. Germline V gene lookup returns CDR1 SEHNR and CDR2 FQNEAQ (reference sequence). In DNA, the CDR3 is TGTGCCAGCAGCTTATGGGCAGACTTAGACTTC. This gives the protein CASSLWADLDF.

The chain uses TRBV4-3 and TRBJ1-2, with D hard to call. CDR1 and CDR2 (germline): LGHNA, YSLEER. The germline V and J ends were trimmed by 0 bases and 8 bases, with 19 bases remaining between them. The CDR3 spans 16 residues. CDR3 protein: CASSQEPGAGGYGYTF. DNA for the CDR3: TGCGCCAGCAGCCAAGAGCCGGGCGCCGGTGGATACGGCTACACCTTC.

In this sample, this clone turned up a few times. The chain's CDR3 is CASSSGQAYHEQYF. CDR3 DNA sequence: TGTGCCAGCAGCTCGGGACAGGCCTACCACGAGCAGTACTTC. The chain is built from TRBV7-2 and TRBJ2-7; 8 bases align to TRBD1. Per germline, CDR1 SGHTA and CDR2 FQGNSA. V gave up 4 bases and J gave up 5 bases; unmatched junction bases: 7. The CDR3 spans 14 residues.

The CDR3 here is CSARNLNEQFF. DNA for the CDR3: TGCAGTGCTAGGAACTTGAATGAGCAGTTCTTC. V and J are TRBV20-1 and TRBJ2-1; D remains unclear. Germline loops: CDR1 DFQATT, CDR2 SNEGSKA (reference sequence). V was pared by 3 bases and J by 7 bases, with 7 bases between. The CDR3 is 11 residues long.